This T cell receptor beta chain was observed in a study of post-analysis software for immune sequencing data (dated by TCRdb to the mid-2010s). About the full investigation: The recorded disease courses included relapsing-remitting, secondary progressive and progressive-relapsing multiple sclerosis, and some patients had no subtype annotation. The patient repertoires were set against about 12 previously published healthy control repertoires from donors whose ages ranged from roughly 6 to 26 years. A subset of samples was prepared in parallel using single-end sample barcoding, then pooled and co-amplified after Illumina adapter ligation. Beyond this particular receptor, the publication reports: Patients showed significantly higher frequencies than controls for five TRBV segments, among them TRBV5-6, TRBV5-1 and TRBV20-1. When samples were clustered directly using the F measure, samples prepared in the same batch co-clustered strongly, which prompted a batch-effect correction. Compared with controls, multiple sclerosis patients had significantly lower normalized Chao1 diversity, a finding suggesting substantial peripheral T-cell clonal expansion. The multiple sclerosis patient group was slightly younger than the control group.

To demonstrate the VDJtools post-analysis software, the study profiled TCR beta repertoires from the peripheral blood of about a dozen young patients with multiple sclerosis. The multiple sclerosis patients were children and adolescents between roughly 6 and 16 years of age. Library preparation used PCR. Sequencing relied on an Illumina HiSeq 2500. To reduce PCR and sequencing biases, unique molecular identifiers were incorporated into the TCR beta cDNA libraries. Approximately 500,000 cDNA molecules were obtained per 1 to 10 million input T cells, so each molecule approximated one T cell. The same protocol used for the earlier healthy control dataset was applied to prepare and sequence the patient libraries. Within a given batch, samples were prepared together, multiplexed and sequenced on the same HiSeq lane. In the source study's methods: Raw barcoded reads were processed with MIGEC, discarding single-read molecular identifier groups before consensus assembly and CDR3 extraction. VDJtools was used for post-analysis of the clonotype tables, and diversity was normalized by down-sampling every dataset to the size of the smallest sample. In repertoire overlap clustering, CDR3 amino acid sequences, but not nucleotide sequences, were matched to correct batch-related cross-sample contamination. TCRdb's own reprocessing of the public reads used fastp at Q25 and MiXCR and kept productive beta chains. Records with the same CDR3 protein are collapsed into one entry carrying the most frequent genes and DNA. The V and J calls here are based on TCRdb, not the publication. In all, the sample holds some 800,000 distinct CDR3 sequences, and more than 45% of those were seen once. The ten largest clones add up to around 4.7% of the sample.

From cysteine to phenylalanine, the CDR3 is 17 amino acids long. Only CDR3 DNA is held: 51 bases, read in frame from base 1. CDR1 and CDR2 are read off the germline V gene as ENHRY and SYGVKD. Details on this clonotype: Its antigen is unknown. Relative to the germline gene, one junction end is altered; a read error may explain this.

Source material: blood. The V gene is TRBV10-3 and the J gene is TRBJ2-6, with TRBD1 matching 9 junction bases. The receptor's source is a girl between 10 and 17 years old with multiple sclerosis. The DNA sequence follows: TGTGCCATCAGTGGAGTCGACAGGGGGACTGGTGCCAATGTCCGGACTTTC. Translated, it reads CAISGVDRGTGANVRTF.